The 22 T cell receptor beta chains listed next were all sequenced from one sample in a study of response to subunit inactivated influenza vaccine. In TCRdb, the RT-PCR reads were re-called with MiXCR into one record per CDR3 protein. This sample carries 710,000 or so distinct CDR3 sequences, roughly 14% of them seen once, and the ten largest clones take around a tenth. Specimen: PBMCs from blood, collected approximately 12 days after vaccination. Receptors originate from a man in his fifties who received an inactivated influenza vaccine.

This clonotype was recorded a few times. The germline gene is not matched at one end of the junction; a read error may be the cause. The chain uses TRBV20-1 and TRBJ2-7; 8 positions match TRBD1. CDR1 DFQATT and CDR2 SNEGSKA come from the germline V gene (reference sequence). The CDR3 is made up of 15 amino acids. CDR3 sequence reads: CSARDGAGGSNEQYF. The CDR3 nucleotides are TGCAGTGCTAGAGATGGGGCAGGGGGCTCCAACGAGCAGTACTTC.

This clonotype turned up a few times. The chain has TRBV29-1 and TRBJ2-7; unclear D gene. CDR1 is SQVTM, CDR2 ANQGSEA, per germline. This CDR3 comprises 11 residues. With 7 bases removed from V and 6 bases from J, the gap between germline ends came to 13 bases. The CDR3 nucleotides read TGCAGCGCCCTAAACGATCGCGAGCAGTACTTC. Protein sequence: CSALNDREQYF.

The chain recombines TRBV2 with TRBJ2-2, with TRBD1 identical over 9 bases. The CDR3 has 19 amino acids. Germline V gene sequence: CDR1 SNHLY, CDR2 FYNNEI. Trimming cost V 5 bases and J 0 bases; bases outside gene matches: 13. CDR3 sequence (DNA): TGTGCCAGCAGTCGACCCAAGGGACAGGGCTACGCGAACACCGGGGAGCTGTTTTTT. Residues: CASSRPKGQGYANTGELFF. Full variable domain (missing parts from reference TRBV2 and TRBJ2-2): EPEVTQTPSHQVTQMGQEVILRCVPISNHLYFYWYRQILGQKVEFLVSFYNNEISEKSEIFDDQFSVERPDGSNFTLKIRSTKLEDSAMYFCASSRPKGQGYANTGELFFGEGSRLTVL.

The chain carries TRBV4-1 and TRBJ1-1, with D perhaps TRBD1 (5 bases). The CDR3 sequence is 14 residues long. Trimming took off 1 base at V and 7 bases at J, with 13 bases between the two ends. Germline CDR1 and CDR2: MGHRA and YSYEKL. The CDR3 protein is CASSQGWDLNEAFF. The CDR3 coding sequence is TGCGCCAGCAGCCAAGGATGGGACCTAAATGAAGCTTTCTTT.

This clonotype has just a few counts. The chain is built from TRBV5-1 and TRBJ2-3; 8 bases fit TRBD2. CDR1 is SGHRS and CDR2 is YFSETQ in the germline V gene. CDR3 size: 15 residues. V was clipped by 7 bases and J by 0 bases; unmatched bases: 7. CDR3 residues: CASYETGGSTDTQYF. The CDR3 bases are TGCGCCAGCTATGAAACGGGGGGGAGCACAGATACGCAGTATTTT.

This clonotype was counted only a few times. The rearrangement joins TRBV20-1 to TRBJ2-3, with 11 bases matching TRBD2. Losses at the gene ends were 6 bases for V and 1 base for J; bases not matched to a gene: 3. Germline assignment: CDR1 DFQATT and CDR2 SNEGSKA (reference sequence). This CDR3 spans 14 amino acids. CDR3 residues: CSARSGRGTDTQYF. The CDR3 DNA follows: TGCAGTGCGCGTAGCGGGAGGGGCACAGATACGCAGTATTTT.

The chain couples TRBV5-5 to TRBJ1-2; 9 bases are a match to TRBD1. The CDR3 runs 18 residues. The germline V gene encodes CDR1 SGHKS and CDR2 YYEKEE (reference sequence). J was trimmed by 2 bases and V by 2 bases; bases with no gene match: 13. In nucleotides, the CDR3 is TGTGCCAGCAGCTTCTTCCCCGGGACAGGGACCTCAAACTATGGCTACACCTTC. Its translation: CASSFFPGTGTSNYGYTF. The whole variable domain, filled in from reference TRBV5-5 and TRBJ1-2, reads DAGVTQSPTHLIKTRGQQVTLRCSPISGHKSVSWYQQVLGQGPQFIFQYYEKEERGRGNFPDRFSARQFPNYSSELNVNALLLGDSALYLCASSFFPGTGTSNYGYTFGSGTRLTVV.

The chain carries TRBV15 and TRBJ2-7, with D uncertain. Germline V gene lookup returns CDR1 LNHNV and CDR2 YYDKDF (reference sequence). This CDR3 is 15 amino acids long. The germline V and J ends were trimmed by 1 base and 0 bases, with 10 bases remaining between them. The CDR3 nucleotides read TGTGCCACCAGCAGAGGGACGGCTGTCTCCTACGAGCAGTACTTC. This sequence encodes CATSRGTAVSYEQYF.

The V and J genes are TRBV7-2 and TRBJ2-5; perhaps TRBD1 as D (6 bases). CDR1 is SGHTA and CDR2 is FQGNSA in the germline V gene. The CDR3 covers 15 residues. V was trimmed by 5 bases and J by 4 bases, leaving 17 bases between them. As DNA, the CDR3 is TGTGCCAGCAGCACTTGGACAGCGGCCCGAGAGACCCAGTACTTC. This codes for CASSTWTAARETQYF.

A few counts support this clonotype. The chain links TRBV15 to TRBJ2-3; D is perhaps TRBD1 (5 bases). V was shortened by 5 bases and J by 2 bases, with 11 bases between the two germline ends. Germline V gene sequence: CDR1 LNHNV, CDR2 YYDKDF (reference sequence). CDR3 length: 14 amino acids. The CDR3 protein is CATSGAANTDTQYF. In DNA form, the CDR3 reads TGTGCCACCAGCGGGGCGGCTAACACAGATACGCAGTATTTT.

CDR3 amino acids: CSATLGVATDTQYF. CDR3 in DNA: TGCAGTGCTACCCTCGGGGTCGCAACAGATACGCAGTATTTT. The rearrangement joins TRBV20-1 to TRBJ2-3; tentative D call: TRBD2 (5 bases). This CDR3 region has 14 residues. Trimming pared 4 bases from V and 3 bases from J, leaving 14 bases between. CDR1 is DFQATT, CDR2 SNEGSKA, per germline (reference sequence).

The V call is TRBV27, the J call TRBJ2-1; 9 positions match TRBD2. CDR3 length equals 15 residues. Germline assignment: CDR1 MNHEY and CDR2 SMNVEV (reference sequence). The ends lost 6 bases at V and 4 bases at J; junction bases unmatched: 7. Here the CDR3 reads CASRARTSEYNEQFF. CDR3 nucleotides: TGTGCCAGCAGGGCGAGGACTAGCGAGTACAATGAGCAGTTCTTC.

The CDR3 coding sequence is TGTGCCAGCAGCCCAAGGACAGGGCTCGCGAACACCGGGGAGCTGTTTTTT. Its protein is CASSPRTGLANTGELFF. The V and J genes are TRBV7-8 and TRBJ2-2; 8 positions agree with TRBD1. CDR3 length equals 17 residues. The V gene's germline CDR1 is SGHVS and CDR2 FQNEAQ. V lost 5 bases to trimming and J lost 0 bases; unmatched junction nucleotides: 8.

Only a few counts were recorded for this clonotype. The CDR3 coding sequence is TGTGCCAGCAGCTTTACCGGGACAGGGGGTTTTCCCGAGCAGTACTTC. Translating it yields CASSFTGTGGFPEQYF. The V call is TRBV7-9, the J call TRBJ2-7, with TRBD1 matching 11 bases. V lost 3 bases, J lost 6 bases, and 10 bases stayed unmatched. This CDR3 is 16 amino acids long. Germline CDR1 SEHNR, CDR2 FQNEAQ (reference sequence). Full variable domain (outside the CDR3, taken from reference TRBV7-9 and TRBJ2-7): DTGVSQNPRHKITKRGQNVTFRCDPISEHNRLYWYRQTLGQGPEFLTYFQNEAQLEKSRLLSDRFSAERPKGSFSTLEIQRTEQGDSAMYLCASSFTGTGGFPEQYFGPGTRLTVT.

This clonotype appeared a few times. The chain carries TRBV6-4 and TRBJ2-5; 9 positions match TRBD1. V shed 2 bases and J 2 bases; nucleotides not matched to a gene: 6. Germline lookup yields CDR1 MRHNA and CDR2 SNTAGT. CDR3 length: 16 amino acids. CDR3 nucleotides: TGTGCCAGCAGTGACCGGGACAGGGTAGCACAAGAGACCCAGTACTTC. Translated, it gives CASSDRDRVAQETQYF.

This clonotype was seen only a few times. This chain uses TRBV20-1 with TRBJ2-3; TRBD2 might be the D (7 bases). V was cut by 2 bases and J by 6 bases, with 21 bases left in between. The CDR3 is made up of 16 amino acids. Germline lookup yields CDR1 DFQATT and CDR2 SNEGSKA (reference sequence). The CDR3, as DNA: TGCAGTGCTAGAACCTCCCCGCGGGGGCCTGGGGATACGCAGTATTTT. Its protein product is CSARTSPRGPGDTQYF.

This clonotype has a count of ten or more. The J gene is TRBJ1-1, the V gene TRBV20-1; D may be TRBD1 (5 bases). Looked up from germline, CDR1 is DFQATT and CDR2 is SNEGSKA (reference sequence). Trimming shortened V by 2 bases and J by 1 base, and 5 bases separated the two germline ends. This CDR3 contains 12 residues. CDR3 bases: TGCAGTGCTAGAAGGGGGAACACTGAAGCTTTCTTT. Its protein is CSARRGNTEAFF.

The CDR3 loop is CASRQLDRRTNEQFF. The CDR3 DNA follows: TGTGCCAGCAGACAACTCGACAGAAGAACAAATGAGCAGTTCTTC. This sequence joins TRBV6-1 and TRBJ2-1; the D gene is possibly TRBD1 (5 bases). V was shortened by 6 bases and J by 7 bases, with 19 bases between the two germline ends. Looked up from germline, CDR1 is MNHNS and CDR2 is SASEGT. CDR3 length: 15 amino acids.

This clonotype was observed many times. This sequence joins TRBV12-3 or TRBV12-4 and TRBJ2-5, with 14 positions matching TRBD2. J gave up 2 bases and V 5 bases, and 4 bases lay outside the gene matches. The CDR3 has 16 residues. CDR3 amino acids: CASSGRLAGGQETQYF. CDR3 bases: TGTGCCAGCAGTGGAAGACTAGCGGGGGGGCAAGAGACCCAGTACTTC.

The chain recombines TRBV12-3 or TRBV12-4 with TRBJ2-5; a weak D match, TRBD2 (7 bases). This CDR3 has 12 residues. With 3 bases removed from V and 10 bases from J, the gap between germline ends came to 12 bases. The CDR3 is CASSFGGRDQYF. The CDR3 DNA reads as TGTGCCAGCAGTTTCGGGGGGCGGGACCAGTACTTC.

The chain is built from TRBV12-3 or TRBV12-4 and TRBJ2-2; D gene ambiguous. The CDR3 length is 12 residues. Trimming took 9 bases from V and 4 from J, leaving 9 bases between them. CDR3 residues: CARRLGTGELFF. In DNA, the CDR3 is TGTGCCAGGAGGTTAGGCACCGGGGAGCTGTTTTTT.

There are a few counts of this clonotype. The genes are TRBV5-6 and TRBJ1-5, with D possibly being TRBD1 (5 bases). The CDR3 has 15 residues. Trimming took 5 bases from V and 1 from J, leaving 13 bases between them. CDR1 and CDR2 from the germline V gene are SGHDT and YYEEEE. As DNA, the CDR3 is TGTGCCAGCAGTTTAGGGGTTGTAAGCAATCAGCCCCAGCATTTT. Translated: CASSLGVVSNQPQHF.